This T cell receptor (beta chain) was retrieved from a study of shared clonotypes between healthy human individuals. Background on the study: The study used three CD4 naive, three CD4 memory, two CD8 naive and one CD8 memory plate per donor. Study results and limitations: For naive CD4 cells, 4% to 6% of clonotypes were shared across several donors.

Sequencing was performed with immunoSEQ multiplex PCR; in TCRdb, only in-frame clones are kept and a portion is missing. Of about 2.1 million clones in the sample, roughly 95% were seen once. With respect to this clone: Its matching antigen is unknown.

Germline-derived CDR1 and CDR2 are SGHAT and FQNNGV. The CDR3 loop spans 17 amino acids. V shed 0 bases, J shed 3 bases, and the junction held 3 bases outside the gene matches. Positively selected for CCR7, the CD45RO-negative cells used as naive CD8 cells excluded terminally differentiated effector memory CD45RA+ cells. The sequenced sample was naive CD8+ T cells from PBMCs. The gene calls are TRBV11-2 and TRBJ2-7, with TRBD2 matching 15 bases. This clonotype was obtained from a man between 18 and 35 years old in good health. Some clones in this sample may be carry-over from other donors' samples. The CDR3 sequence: CASSLDPGLAGGYEQYF. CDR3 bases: TGTGCCAGCAGCTTAGATCCGGGACTAGCGGGAGGCTACGAGCAGTACTTC. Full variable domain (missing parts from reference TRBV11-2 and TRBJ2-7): EAGVAQSPRYKIIEKRQSVAFWCNPISGHATLYWYQQILGQGPKLLIQFQNNGVVDDSQLPKDRFSAERLKGVDSTLKIQPAKLEDSAVYLCASSLDPGLAGGYEQYFGPGTRLTVT.